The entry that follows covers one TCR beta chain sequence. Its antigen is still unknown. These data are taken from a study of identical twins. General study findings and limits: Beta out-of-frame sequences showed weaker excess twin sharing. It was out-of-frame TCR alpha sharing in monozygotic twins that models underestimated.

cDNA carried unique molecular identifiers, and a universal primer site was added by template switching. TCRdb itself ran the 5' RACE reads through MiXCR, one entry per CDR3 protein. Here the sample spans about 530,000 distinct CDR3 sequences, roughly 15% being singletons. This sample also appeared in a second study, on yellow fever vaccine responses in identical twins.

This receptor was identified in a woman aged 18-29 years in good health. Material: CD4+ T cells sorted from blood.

The CDR3 coding sequence is TGTGCCAGCAACCCTTTGGAGGGAAGCTATGGCTACACCTTC. Amino acid sequence: CASNPLEGSYGYTF. The chain is built from TRBV2 and TRBJ1-2; no clear D gene. Germline CDR1 and CDR2: SNHLY and FYNNEI. Between the trimmed V and J ends, which lost 7 bases and 4 bases, there was a span of 16 bases. The length of the CDR3 is 14 residues.